The rows below give T cell receptor beta chains drawn from one sample of a study of regulatory T cells in long-lasting Graves disease. TCRdb independently ran MiXCR on the multiplex PCR reads; one entry per CDR3 protein. This sample has a few hundred thousand distinct CDR3 sequences, with around 20% found just once. The sample consisted of peripheral blood mononuclear cells (PBMCs), taken at new diagnosis, from a patient treated with antithyroid drugs. The receptors derive from a female donor with Graves disease. Both conserved end residues are part of each CDR3. D genes are given only for firm matches. Clone size, where shown, is once, few, many, or a class for clones that have expanded.

j_gene: TRBJ1-5; d_gene: -; v_gene: TRBV6-1; abundance: many; CDR3nt: TGTGCCAGCAGTAAAACCCGGACGGATAGCAATCAGCCCCAGCATTTT; CDR3aa: CASSKTRTDSNQPQHF
j_gene: TRBJ2-3; d_gene: TRBD2; v_gene: TRBV7-2; abundance: few; CDR3nt: TGTGCCAGCAGCTCTCTAGCGGGGGAGACAGATACGCAGTATTTT; CDR3aa: CASSSLAGETDTQYF
j_gene: TRBJ1-2; d_gene: -; v_gene: TRBV7-8; abundance: many; CDR3nt: TGTGCCAGCAGCAAGGGTAGACAGAGATCTAACTATGGCTACACCTTC; CDR3aa: CASSKGRQRSNYGYTF
j_gene: TRBJ2-7; d_gene: -; v_gene: TRBV28; abundance: -; CDR3nt: TGTGCCAGCAGTTTTCAGAGACTCCCCGCGGGGAACGAGCAGTACTTC; CDR3aa: CASSFQRLPAGNEQYF
j_gene: TRBJ1-2; d_gene: -; v_gene: TRBV2; abundance: -; CDR3nt: TGTGCCAGCAGTGATATGAACATAAACTATGGCTACACCTTC; CDR3aa: CASSDMNINYGYTF
j_gene: TRBJ1-1; d_gene: -; v_gene: TRBV11-3; abundance: many; CDR3nt: TGTGCCAGCAGCTTGAGGGGGGGCGGGTACACTGAAGCTTTCTTT; CDR3aa: CASSLRGGGYTEAFF
j_gene: TRBJ2-3; d_gene: TRBD1; v_gene: TRBV11-2; abundance: many; CDR3nt: TGTGCCAGCAGCCCTCGGACAGGGAGGAGCACAGATACGCAGTATTTT; CDR3aa: CASSPRTGRSTDTQYF
j_gene: TRBJ1-1; d_gene: TRBD1; v_gene: TRBV5-6; abundance: many; CDR3nt: TGTGCCAGCAGCCACCGTGGATGGACAGGGAACACTAGGGCGGCTTTCTTT; CDR3aa: CASSHRGWTGNTRAAFF
j_gene: TRBJ2-5; d_gene: -; v_gene: TRBV5-5; abundance: many; CDR3nt: TGTGCCAGCAGCCCCGAAACAGGGCGTGGGGAAAAGACCCAGTACTTC; CDR3aa: CASSPETGRGEKTQYF
j_gene: TRBJ2-6; d_gene: -; v_gene: TRBV6-2/TRBV6-3; abundance: many; CDR3nt: TGTGCCAGCAGTGGTGGGGGCTCCAGCTCTGGGGCCAACGTCCTGACTTTC; CDR3aa: CASSGGGSSSGANVLTF
j_gene: TRBJ2-6; d_gene: TRBD1; v_gene: TRBV2; abundance: -; CDR3nt: TGTGCCAGGACAGGGTCTGGGGCCAACGTCCTGACTTTC; CDR3aa: CARTGSGANVLTF
j_gene: TRBJ2-3; d_gene: TRBD2; v_gene: TRBV29-1; abundance: many; CDR3nt: TGCAGCGTTGAAGATGGTCTAGCGGCTAGCACAGATACGCAGTATTTT; CDR3aa: CSVEDGLAASTDTQYF
j_gene: TRBJ2-5; d_gene: TRBD1; v_gene: TRBV12-3/TRBV12-4; abundance: few; CDR3nt: TGTGCCAGCAGTAAGGGACAGGGTAGAGAGACCCAGTACTTC; CDR3aa: CASSKGQGRETQYF
j_gene: TRBJ1-2; d_gene: -; v_gene: TRBV4-3; abundance: -; CDR3nt: TGCGCCAGCAGCCAGTATGGGGGGAAAGGCTACACCTTC; CDR3aa: CASSQYGGKGYTF
j_gene: TRBJ1-5; d_gene: TRBD1; v_gene: TRBV6-2/TRBV6-3; abundance: many; CDR3nt: TGTGCCAGCAGTCTTAGGACAGGGGGCAATCAGCCCCAGCATTTT; CDR3aa: CASSLRTGGNQPQHF
j_gene: TRBJ2-3; d_gene: -; v_gene: TRBV6-2/TRBV6-3; abundance: few; CDR3nt: TGTGCCAGCAGCGGGGACCCAGCCACAGATACGCAGTATTTT; CDR3aa: CASSGDPATDTQYF
j_gene: TRBJ2-5; d_gene: -; v_gene: TRBV5-5; abundance: few; CDR3nt: TGTGCCAGCAGCCCGGGCAGGGTGAAGACCCAGTACTTC; CDR3aa: CASSPGRVKTQYF
j_gene: TRBJ2-7; d_gene: TRBD2; v_gene: TRBV19; abundance: -; CDR3nt: TGTGCCAGTAGTATAGGGCTAGCGGGCAGCTCCTACGAGCAGTACTTC; CDR3aa: CASSIGLAGSSYEQYF
j_gene: TRBJ2-7; d_gene: TRBD2; v_gene: TRBV6-1; abundance: many; CDR3nt: TGTGCCAGCAGTGACCCCGGGAGGTTGGGCTACGAGCAGTACTTC; CDR3aa: CASSDPGRLGYEQYF
j_gene: TRBJ2-3; d_gene: -; v_gene: TRBV20-1; abundance: many; CDR3nt: TGCAGTGCTAGGGGTCTTACCACAGATACGCAGTATTTT; CDR3aa: CSARGLTTDTQYF
j_gene: TRBJ2-2; d_gene: TRBD2; v_gene: TRBV18; abundance: many; CDR3nt: TGTGCCAGCTCACCACTCGCGGGGGGAACGAACACCGGGGAGCTGTTTTTT; CDR3aa: CASSPLAGGTNTGELFF
j_gene: TRBJ2-5; d_gene: -; v_gene: TRBV10-3; abundance: many; CDR3nt: TGTGCCAGCCAGACAGGCTCTCAAGAGACCCAGTACTTC; CDR3aa: CASQTGSQETQYF
j_gene: TRBJ2-7; d_gene: -; v_gene: TRBV6-1; abundance: many; CDR3nt: TGTGCCAGCAGCTCTCCGGGACATTCCTACGAGCAGTACTTC; CDR3aa: CASSSPGHSYEQYF
j_gene: TRBJ2-2; d_gene: -; v_gene: TRBV2; abundance: many; CDR3nt: TGTGCCAGCAGTGTTCAGACCGGGGAGCTGTTTTTT; CDR3aa: CASSVQTGELFF
j_gene: TRBJ1-5; d_gene: -; v_gene: TRBV20-1; abundance: many; CDR3nt: TGCAGTGCCGCCGGGGAGGTCAATCAGCCCCAGCATTTT; CDR3aa: CSAAGEVNQPQHF
j_gene: TRBJ2-5; d_gene: -; v_gene: TRBV6-1; abundance: many; CDR3nt: TGTGCCAGCAGTCCCTCGCGACAGACCCAAGAGACCCAGTACTTC; CDR3aa: CASSPSRQTQETQYF
j_gene: TRBJ1-5; d_gene: TRBD1; v_gene: TRBV19; abundance: many; CDR3nt: TGTGCCAGTAGTAACGACAGGGGCCAGCCCCAGCATTTT; CDR3aa: CASSNDRGQPQHF
j_gene: TRBJ1-5; d_gene: -; v_gene: TRBV6-1; abundance: -; CDR3nt: TGTGCCAGCAGTGGTTTAGGAGGATATAGCAATCAGCCCCAGCATTTT; CDR3aa: CASSGLGGYSNQPQHF
j_gene: TRBJ2-1; d_gene: TRBD2; v_gene: TRBV3-1; abundance: many; CDR3nt: TGTGCCAGCAGCCAAGGTGACGGGGGGTACAATGAGCAGTTCTTC; CDR3aa: CASSQGDGGYNEQFF
j_gene: TRBJ2-1; d_gene: TRBD2; v_gene: TRBV14; abundance: few; CDR3nt: TGTGCCAGCAGCCGTGGACTAGCGGGAGTTGGTGAGCAGTTCTTC; CDR3aa: CASSRGLAGVGEQFF
j_gene: TRBJ1-1; d_gene: -; v_gene: TRBV10-3; abundance: many; CDR3nt: TGTGCCATCAGCCCGGGGGGAGGATACACTGAAGCTTTCTTT; CDR3aa: CAISPGGGYTEAFF